Shown below are 21 T cell receptor beta chains from a single sample sequenced in a study of blood T cell repertoires in COVID-19. Using immunoSEQ multiplex PCR, the repertoire was profiled, and TCRdb retains in-frame clones only, with some absent. The sample lists roughly 41,000 clones, about 82% occurring once. Sequencing was done on a sample of peripheral blood. The origin of the receptors is a man between 45 and 60 years old with active COVID-19.

The CDR3: CASSWGTGSIGELFF. The CDR3 DNA reads TGCGCCAGCAGCTGGGGGACAGGTTCGATCGGGGAGCTGTTTTTT. This sequence joins TRBV5-1 and TRBJ2-2; 8 nucleotides agree with TRBD1. The CDR3 loop spans 15 amino acids. V lost 3 bases and J lost 7; bases outside the gene matches: 8. Germline CDR1 and CDR2: SGHRS and YFSETQ.

The chain couples TRBV10-1 to TRBJ2-7; 10 nucleotides agree with TRBD1. Unmatched junction bases numbered 5, after V lost 3 bases and J lost 3 bases. From germline, CDR1 is WNHNN and CDR2 SYGVQD (reference sequence). This CDR3 is 15 amino acids long. CDR3 residues: CASSDPGTGVYEQYF. DNA of the CDR3: TGCGCCAGCAGTGACCCGGGGACAGGGGTCTACGAGCAGTACTTC.

DNA of the CDR3: TGTGCCAGCAGCTTATCCCCACAGGGGAAGCAGTTCTTC. Its translation is CASSLSPQGKQFF. The chain links TRBV11-3 to TRBJ2-1; 7 bases agree with TRBD1. With 2 bases clipped from V and 11 bases from J, the junction kept 6 bases outside the gene matches. Germline CDR1 is SGHNT and CDR2 is YENEEA. This CDR3 has 13 amino acids.

The chain employs TRBV5-6 and TRBJ2-3; 7 bases are shared with TRBD1. J gave up 2 bases and V 3 bases, and 9 bases lay outside the gene matches. The germline V gene has CDR1 SGHDT and CDR2 YYEEEE. This CDR3 spans 16 amino acids. The CDR3 sequence is CASSWAVGGFTDTQYF. The DNA for the CDR3 is TGTGCCAGCAGCTGGGCCGTAGGGGGCTTCACAGATACGCAGTATTTT.

There are a few counts of this clone. This chain joins TRBV6-5 and TRBJ2-6, with D uncertain. CDR3 size: 15 residues. Germline CDR1 and CDR2: MNHEY and SVGAGI. Trimming took off 1 base at V and 0 bases at J, with 4 bases between the two ends. For the CDR3, the DNA is TGTGCCAGCAGTTACTGGGCCTCTGGGGCCAACGTCCTGACTTTC. It is translated as CASSYWASGANVLTF.

This clone was found once. Written as DNA, the CDR3 is TGTGCCAGCAGCGCTACCAAACAGGGGGCGGGTGAAGCTTTCTTT. The encoded protein is CASSATKQGAGEAFF. The gene calls are TRBV9 and TRBJ1-1; 9 bases map to TRBD1. The CDR3 is 15 amino acids. CDR1 and CDR2 (germline): SGDLS, YYNGEE. The V segment lost 3 bases and the J segment 7 bases; nucleotides outside the gene matches: 10.

The chain employs TRBV6-5 and TRBJ1-5; D call uncertain. The CDR3 totals 13 residues. CDR1 is MNHEY and CDR2 is SVGAGI in the germline V gene. V dropped 4 bases and J dropped 3 bases, with 7 bases sitting between them. CDR3 protein: CASSSDTNQPQHF. CDR3 bases: TGTGCCAGCAGTTCCGACACCAATCAGCCCCAGCATTTT.

The V and J genes are TRBV4-1 and TRBJ1-1; 9 nucleotides match TRBD1. CDR3 length: 17 amino acids. Per the germline V gene, CDR1 is MGHRA and CDR2 is YSYEKL. V shed 2 bases, J shed 1 base, and the junction held 8 bases outside the gene matches. The DNA for the CDR3 is TGCGCCAGCAGCCAACAGGGACAGGGAGGTAAGAACACTGAAGCTTTCTTT. Its protein is CASSQQGQGGKNTEAFF.

The V call is TRBV5-1, the J call TRBJ2-2, with D uncertain. The CDR3 has 13 amino acids. The V end was cut by 2 bases, the J end by 5 bases, with 7 bases between. Germline V lookup: CDR1 SGHRS, CDR2 YFSETQ. The CDR3 DNA follows: TGCGCCAGCAGCTTCGAGCGTACCGGGGAGCTGTTTTTT. This codes for CASSFERTGELFF.

The V call is TRBV7-6, the J call TRBJ2-2; TRBD2 might be the D (5 bases). This CDR3 has 15 residues. V gave up 5 bases and J gave up 5 bases, with 15 bases separating them. The germline V gene has CDR1 SGHVS and CDR2 FNYEAQ. CDR3 loop: CASSTGRVRTGELFF. Written as DNA, the CDR3 is TGTGCCAGCAGCACGGGAAGGGTTCGGACCGGGGAGCTGTTTTTT.

V and J are TRBV2 and TRBJ1-4; D is possibly TRBD1 (6 bases). CDR1 is SNHLY and CDR2 is FYNNEI in the germline V gene. Trimming removed 7 bases from V and 4 bases from J, with 13 bases in between. The CDR3 runs 14 residues. The CDR3 loop reads CASNIRDINEKLFF. In nucleotides, the CDR3 is TGTGCCAGCAACATAAGGGACATTAATGAAAAACTGTTTTTT.

The gene calls are TRBV6-7 and TRBJ1-5; 8 bases are a match to TRBD1. TRBV6-7 qualifies as an ORF whose function is uncertain. V trimming: 4 bases; J trimming: 3 bases; junction bases outside the gene matches: 8. The CDR3 is 16 amino acids. The CDR3 DNA sequence: TGTGCCAGCAGTTCAAAATCAGGGGGCTCCAATCAGCCCCAGCATTTT. It specifies CASSSKSGGSNQPQHF.

The V gene is TRBV6-5, the J gene TRBJ2-7, with TRBD1 as a possible D gene (5 bases). The CDR3 loop spans 15 amino acids. The V and J ends lost 2 bases and 0 bases respectively, with 11 bases between them. Germline V CDR1 and CDR2: MNHEY, SVGAGI. Written as DNA, the CDR3 is TGTGCCAGCAGTTACACAGTAGGGGTCTCCTACGAGCAGTACTTC. It encodes CASSYTVGVSYEQYF.

The chain couples TRBV21-1 to TRBJ1-6; TRBD1 reflects the table's D call only, with no check against the DNA. TRBV21-1 is labeled a pseudogene. The CDR3 runs 19 residues. The CDR3 nucleotides are TGTGCCAGCAGCATAGGACAGAAGACCGAACAAAATTATAATTCACCCCTCCACTTT. It is translated as CASSIGQKTEQNYNSPLHF.

Of note for this clone: The junction differs from germline at one of its ends, possibly a read error. The genes are TRBV5-6 and TRBJ2-3, with 8 bases fitting TRBD1. The CDR3 is made up of 12 amino acids. Germline loops: CDR1 SGHDT, CDR2 YYEEEE. This CDR3 is CASSLARDRWDF. The DNA of the CDR3 is TGTGCCAGCAGCTTGGCCCGGGACAGGTGGGATTTT. Drawing the rest from reference TRBV5-6 and TRBJ2-3, the complete variable domain is DAGVTQSPTHLIKTRGQQVTLRCSPKSGHDTVSWYQQALGQGPQFIFQYYEEEERQRGNFPDRFSGHQFPNYSSELNVNALLLGDSALYLCASSLARDRWDFGPGTRLTVL.

The genes are TRBV5-6 and TRBJ1-5; D is perhaps TRBD1 (5 bases). V lost 3 bases and J lost 1, with 11 bases in between. The CDR3 is 15 amino acids. Germline V gene sequence: CDR1 SGHDT, CDR2 YYEEEE. The CDR3 reads CASSWGAGSNQPQHF. The DNA for the CDR3 is TGTGCCAGCAGCTGGGGCGCGGGGAGCAATCAGCCCCAGCATTTT. The full variable domain, in which reference TRBV5-6 and TRBJ1-5 provide the parts outside the CDR3, is DAGVTQSPTHLIKTRGQQVTLRCSPKSGHDTVSWYQQALGQGPQFIFQYYEEEERQRGNFPDRFSGHQFPNYSSELNVNALLLGDSALYLCASSWGAGSNQPQHFGDGTRLSIL.

V gene TRBV28 combines with J gene TRBJ2-3, with a possible D match to TRBD2 (5 bases). The V gene lost 1 base and the J gene lost 4 bases, with 24 bases spanning the gap. Germline CDR1 is MDHEN and CDR2 is SYDVKM. CDR3 size: 19 residues. The chain's CDR3 is CASSLYPRGSSFYADTQYF. The CDR3 nucleotides read TGTGCCAGCAGTTTATACCCTCGGGGTAGTAGTTTTTATGCAGATACGCAGTATTTT.

The DNA for the CDR3 is TGCGCCAGCAGCCCCGCCGGGACTAGTGCTGTGGATACGCAGTATTTT. The encoded protein is CASSPAGTSAVDTQYF. The chain carries TRBV10-2 and TRBJ2-3; 8 bases map to TRBD2. Germline CDR1 WSHSY, CDR2 SAAADI. The CDR3 extends over 16 amino acids. V dropped 6 bases and J dropped 6; count of bases not matched to a gene: 14.

This clone appeared once. The chain combines TRBV4-2 with TRBJ2-3; no clear D. V dropped 0 bases and J dropped 1 base, with 11 bases sitting between them. This CDR3 is built from 16 residues. Germline V gives CDR1 LGHNA, CDR2 YNFKEQ. This CDR3 is CASSQEYSPGTDTQYF. The CDR3 DNA reads TGTGCCAGCAGCCAAGAGTACAGCCCAGGCACAGATACGCAGTATTTT.

The rearrangement joins TRBV12-5 to TRBJ1-5; D not certain. CDR1 is LGHNT, CDR2 FRNRAP, per germline. Trimming left V 4 bases short and J 3 bases short, with 13 bases between. CDR3 length equals 15 residues. CDR3 sequence: CASGSLRSSNQPQHF. The DNA of the CDR3 is TGTGCTAGTGGTTCATTACGGAGTTCCAATCAGCCCCAGCATTTT.

The V gene is TRBV7-2, the J gene TRBJ1-2, with D possibly being TRBD1 (6 bases). Between the trimmed V and J ends, which lost 5 bases and 5 bases, there was a span of 18 bases. The CDR3 is 15 amino acids. Germline CDR1 is SGHTA and CDR2 is FQGNSA. Written as DNA, the CDR3 is TGTGCCAGCAGCCCCACGGTCGGACAGAGGTATGGCTACACCTTC. This encodes CASSPTVGQRYGYTF. Looking up the rest from reference TRBV7-2 and TRBJ1-2 gives the full variable domain: GAGVSQSPSNKVTEKGKDVELRCDPISGHTALYWYRQSLGQGLEFLIYFQGNSAPDKSGLPSDRFSAERTGGSVSTLTIQRTQQEDSAVYLCASSPTVGQRYGYTFGSGTRLTVV.